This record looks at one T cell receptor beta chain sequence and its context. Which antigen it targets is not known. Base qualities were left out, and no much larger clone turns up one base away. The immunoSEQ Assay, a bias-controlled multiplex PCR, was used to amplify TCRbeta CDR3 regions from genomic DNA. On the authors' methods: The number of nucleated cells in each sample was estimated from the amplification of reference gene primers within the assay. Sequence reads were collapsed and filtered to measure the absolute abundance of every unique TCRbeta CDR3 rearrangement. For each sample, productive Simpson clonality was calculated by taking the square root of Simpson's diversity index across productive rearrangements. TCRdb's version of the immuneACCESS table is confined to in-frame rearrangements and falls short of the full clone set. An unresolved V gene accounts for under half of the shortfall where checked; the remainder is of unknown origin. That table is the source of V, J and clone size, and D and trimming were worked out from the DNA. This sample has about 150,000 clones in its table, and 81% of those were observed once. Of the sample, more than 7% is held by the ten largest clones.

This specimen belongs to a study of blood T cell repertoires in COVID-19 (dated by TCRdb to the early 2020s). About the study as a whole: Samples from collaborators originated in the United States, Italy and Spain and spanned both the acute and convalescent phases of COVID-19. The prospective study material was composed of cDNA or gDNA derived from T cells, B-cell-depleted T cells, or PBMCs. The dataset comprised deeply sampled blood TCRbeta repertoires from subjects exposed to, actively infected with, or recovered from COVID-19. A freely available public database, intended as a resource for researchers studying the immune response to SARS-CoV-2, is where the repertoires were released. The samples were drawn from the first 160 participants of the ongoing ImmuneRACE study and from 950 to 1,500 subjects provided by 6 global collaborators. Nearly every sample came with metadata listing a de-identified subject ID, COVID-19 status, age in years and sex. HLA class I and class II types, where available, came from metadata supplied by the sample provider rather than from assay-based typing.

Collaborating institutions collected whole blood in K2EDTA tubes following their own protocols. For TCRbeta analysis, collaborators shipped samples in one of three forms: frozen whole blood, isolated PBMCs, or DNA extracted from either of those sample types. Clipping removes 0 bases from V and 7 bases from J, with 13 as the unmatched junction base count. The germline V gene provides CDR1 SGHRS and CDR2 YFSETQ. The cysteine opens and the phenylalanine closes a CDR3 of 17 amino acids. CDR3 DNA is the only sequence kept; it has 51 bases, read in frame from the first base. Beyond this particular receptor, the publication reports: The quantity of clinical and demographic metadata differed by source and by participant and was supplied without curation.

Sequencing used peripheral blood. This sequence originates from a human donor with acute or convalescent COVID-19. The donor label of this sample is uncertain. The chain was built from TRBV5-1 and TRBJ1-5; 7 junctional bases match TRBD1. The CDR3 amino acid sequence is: CASSLESRDRDFQPQHF. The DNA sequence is TGCGCCAGCAGCTTGGAATCGCGCGACAGGGATTTCCAGCCCCAGCATTTT.